This TCR beta chain was recovered during a study of beta chain features in type 1 diabetes. In the study overall: Cell yields, gender and age were similar in healthy donors and patients.

Expressed TCRB transcripts were sequenced because the entire RNA isolate underwent reverse transcription. Some 3.4 million reads were obtained on average from naive, central memory and regulatory T cell samples. Assay: immunoSEQ multiplex PCR; the TCRdb copy retains only in-frame clones and omits some. The sample holds a few hundred thousand clones, around 16% seen once. The germline gives CDR1 SGHTA, CDR2 FQGNSA. Deletions cut 0 bases from V and 4 bases from J, with 14 bases between. There are 16 residues in the CDR3. One heparinised draw, averaging approximately 120 mL, was taken per donor. All sorted populations exceeded 98% purity. This clone was detected only a few times.

Specimen: naive CD4+ T cells from blood. The genes are TRBV7-2 and TRBJ2-3, with D possibly TRBD2 on 6 matching bases. The receptor was derived from a young woman in good health. The CDR3 loop is CASSLASGYVSDTQYF. CDR3 in DNA: TGTGCCAGCAGCTTAGCTAGCGGATATGTCTCAGATACGCAGTATTTT.